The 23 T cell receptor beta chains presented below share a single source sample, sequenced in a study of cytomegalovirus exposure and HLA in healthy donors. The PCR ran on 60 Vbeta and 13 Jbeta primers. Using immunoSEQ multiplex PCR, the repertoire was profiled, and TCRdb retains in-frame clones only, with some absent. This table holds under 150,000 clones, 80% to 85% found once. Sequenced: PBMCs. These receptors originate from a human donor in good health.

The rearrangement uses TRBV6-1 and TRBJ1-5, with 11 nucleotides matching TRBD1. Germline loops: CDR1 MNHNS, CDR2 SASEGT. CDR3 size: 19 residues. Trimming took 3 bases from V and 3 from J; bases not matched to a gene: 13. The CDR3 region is CASSDPGQGGFGFNQPQHF. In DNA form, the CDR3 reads TGTGCCAGCAGTGATCCGGGACAGGGGGGTTTTGGGTTCAATCAGCCCCAGCATTTT.

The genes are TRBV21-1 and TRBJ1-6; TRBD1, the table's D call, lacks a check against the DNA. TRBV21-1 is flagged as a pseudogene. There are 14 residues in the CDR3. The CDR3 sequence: CASSKIQGGSPLHF. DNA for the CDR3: TGTGCCAGCAGCAAAATCCAGGGGGGTTCACCCCTCCACTTT.

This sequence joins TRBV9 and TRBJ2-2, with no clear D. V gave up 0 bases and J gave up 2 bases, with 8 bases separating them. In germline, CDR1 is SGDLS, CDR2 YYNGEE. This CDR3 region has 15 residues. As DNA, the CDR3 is TGTGCCAGCAGCGTAGCACCTAAAAACACCGGGGAGCTGTTTTTT. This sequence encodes CASSVAPKNTGELFF.

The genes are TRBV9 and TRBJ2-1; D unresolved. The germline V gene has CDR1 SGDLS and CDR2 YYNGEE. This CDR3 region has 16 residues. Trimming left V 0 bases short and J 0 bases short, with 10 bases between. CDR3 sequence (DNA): TGTGCCAGCAGCGTAGCTGGCGGTAGCTCCTACAATGAGCAGTTCTTC. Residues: CASSVAGGSSYNEQFF.

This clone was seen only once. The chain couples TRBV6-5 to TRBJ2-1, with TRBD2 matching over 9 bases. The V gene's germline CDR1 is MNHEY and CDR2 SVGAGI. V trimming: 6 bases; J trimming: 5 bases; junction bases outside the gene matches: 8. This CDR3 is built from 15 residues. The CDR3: CASSRRGGSHNEQFF. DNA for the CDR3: TGTGCCAGCAGCCGGCGGGGGGGCAGCCACAATGAGCAGTTCTTC.

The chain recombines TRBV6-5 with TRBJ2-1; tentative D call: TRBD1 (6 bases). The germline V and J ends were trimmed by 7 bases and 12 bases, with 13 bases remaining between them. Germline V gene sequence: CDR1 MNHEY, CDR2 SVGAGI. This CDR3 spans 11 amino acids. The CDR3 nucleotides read TGTGCCAGCACCAGGGGACACACGCAGTTCTTC. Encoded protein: CASTRGHTQFF.

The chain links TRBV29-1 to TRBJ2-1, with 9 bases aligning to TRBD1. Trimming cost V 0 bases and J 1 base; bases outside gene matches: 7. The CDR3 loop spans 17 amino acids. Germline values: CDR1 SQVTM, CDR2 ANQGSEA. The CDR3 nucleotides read TGCAGCGTTGAAGATCTTAGGGGACAGGGTTCCTACAATGAGCAGTTCTTC. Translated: CSVEDLRGQGSYNEQFF.

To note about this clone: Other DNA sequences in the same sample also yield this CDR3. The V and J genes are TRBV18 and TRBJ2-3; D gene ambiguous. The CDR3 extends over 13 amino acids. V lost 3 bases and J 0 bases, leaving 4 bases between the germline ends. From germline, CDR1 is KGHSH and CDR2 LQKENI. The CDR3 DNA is TGTGCCAGCTCACCTCCTAGCACAGATACGCAGTATTTT. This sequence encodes CASSPPSTDTQYF. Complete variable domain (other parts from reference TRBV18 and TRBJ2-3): NAGVMQNPRHLVRRRGQEARLRCSPMKGHSHVYWYRQLPEEGLKFMVYLQKENIIDESGMPKERFSAEFPKEGPSILRIQQVVRGDSAAYFCASSPPSTDTQYFGPGTRLTVL.

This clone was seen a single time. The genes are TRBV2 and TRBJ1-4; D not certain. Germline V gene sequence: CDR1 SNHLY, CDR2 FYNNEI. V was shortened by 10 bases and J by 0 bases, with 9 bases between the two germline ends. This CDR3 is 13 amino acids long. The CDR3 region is CANSFSTNEKLFF. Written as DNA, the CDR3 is TGTGCCAACTCGTTTTCAACTAATGAAAAACTGTTTTTT.

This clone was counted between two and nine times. CDR3 DNA: TGTGCCAGCAGCTTCGGGGGAGCTCAGCCCCAGCATTTT. Protein sequence: CASSFGGAQPQHF. This chain links TRBV5-4 with TRBJ1-5, with D perhaps TRBD1 (5 bases). From germline, CDR1 is SGHNT and CDR2 YYREEE (reference sequence). V gave up 2 bases and J gave up 6 bases, with 9 bases separating them. The CDR3 totals 13 residues.

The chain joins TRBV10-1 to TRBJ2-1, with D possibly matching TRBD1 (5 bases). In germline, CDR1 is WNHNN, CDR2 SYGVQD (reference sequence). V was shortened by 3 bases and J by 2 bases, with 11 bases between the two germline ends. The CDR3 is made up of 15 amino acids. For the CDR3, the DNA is TGCGCCAGCAGTGATGGCAGGGCAACCTACAATGAGCAGTTCTTC. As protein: CASSDGRATYNEQFF.

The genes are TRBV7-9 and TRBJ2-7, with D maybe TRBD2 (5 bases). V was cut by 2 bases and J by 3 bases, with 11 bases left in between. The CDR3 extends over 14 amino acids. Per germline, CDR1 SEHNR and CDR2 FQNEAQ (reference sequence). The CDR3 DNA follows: TGTGCCAGCAGCTTACGGGGTACAAGCTACGAGCAGTACTTC. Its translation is CASSLRGTSYEQYF.

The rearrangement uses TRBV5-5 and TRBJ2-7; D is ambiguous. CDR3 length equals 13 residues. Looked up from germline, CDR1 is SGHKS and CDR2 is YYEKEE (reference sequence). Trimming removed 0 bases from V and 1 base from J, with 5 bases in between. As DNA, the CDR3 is TGTGCCAGCAGCTTGGCACAGTCCTACGAGCAGTACTTC. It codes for CASSLAQSYEQYF. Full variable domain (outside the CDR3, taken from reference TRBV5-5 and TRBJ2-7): DAGVTQSPTHLIKTRGQQVTLRCSPISGHKSVSWYQQVLGQGPQFIFQYYEKEERGRGNFPDRFSARQFPNYSSELNVNALLLGDSALYLCASSLAQSYEQYFGPGTRLTVT.

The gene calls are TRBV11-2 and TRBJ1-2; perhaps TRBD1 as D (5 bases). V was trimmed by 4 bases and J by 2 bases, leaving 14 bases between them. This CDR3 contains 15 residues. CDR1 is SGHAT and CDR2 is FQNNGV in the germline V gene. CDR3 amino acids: CASSYISDTNYGYTF. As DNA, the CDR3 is TGTGCCAGCAGCTATATCTCGGACACAAACTATGGCTACACCTTC.

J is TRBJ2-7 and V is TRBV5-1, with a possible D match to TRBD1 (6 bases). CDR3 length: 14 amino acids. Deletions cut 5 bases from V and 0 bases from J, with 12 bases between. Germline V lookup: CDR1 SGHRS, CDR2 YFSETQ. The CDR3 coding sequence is TGCGCCAGCAGTGGGCAGGGGAGCTCCTACGAGCAGTACTTC. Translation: CASSGQGSSYEQYF.

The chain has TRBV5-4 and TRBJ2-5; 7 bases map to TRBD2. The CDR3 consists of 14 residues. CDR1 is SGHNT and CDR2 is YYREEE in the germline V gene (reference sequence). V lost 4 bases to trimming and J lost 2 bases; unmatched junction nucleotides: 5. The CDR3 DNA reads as TGTGCCAGCAGCCCTACCGGGGGGCAAGAGACCCAGTACTTC. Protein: CASSPTGGQETQYF.

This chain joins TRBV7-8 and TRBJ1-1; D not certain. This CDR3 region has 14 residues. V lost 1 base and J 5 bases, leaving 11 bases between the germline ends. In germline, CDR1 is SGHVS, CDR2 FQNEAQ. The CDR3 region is CASSLGRRKTEAFF. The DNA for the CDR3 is TGTGCCAGCAGCTTAGGGAGGAGGAAGACTGAAGCTTTCTTT. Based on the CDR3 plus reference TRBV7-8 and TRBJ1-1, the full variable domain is GAGVSQSPRYKVAKRGQDVALRCDPISGHVSLFWYQQALGQGPEFLTYFQNEAQLDKSGLPSDRFFAERPEGSVSTLKIQRTQQEDSAVYLCASSLGRRKTEAFFGQGTRLTVV.

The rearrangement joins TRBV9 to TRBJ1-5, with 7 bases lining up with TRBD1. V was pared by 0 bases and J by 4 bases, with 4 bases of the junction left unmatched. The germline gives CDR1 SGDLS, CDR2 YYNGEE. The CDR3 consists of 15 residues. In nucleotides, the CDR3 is TGTGCCAGCAGCGTAGCGGGACAGAAGAATCAGCCCCAGCATTTT. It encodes CASSVAGQKNQPQHF. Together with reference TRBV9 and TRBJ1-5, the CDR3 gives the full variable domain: DSGVTQTPKHLITATGQRVTLRCSPRSGDLSVYWYQQSLDQGLQFLIQYYNGEERAKGNILERFSAQQFPDLHSELNLSSLELGDSALYFCASSVAGQKNQPQHFGDGTRLSIL.

This CDR3 is CASSNPLQTANYGYTF. The CDR3 DNA sequence: TGTGCCAGCAGCAACCCTCTTCAGACAGCCAACTATGGCTACACCTTC. The V and J genes are TRBV11-2 and TRBJ1-2, with D maybe TRBD1 (5 bases). Trimming shortened V by 5 bases and J by 2 bases, and 18 bases separated the two germline ends. CDR3 size: 16 residues. The V gene's germline CDR1 is SGHAT and CDR2 FQNNGV.

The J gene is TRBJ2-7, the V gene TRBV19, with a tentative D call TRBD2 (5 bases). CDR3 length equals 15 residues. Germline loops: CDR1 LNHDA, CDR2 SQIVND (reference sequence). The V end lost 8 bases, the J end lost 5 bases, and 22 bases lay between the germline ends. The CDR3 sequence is CASSDAGLRSNEQYF. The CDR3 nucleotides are TGTGCCAGTTCAGATGCCGGACTCCGATCTAACGAGCAGTACTTC.

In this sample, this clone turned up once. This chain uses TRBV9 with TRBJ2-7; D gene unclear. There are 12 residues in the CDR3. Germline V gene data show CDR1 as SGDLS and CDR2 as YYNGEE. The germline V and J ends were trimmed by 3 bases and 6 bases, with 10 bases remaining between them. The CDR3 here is CASSGQAPEQYF. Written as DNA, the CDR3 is TGTGCCAGCAGCGGGCAGGCCCCCGAGCAGTACTTC.

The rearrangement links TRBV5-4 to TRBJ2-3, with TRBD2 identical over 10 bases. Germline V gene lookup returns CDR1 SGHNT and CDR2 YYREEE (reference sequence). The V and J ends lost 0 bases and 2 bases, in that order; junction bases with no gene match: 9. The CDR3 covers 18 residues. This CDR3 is CASSLGGLAGALTDTQYF. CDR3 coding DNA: TGTGCCAGCAGCTTGGGGGGGCTAGCGGGGGCTCTCACAGATACGCAGTATTTT.

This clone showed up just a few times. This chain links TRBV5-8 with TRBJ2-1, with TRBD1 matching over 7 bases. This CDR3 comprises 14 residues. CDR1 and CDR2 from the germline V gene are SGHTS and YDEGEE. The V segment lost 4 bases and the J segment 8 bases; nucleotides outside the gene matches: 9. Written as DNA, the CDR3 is TGTGCCAGCAGCCCTATGACAGGGTTGGATGAGCAGTTCTTC. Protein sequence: CASSPMTGLDEQFF.